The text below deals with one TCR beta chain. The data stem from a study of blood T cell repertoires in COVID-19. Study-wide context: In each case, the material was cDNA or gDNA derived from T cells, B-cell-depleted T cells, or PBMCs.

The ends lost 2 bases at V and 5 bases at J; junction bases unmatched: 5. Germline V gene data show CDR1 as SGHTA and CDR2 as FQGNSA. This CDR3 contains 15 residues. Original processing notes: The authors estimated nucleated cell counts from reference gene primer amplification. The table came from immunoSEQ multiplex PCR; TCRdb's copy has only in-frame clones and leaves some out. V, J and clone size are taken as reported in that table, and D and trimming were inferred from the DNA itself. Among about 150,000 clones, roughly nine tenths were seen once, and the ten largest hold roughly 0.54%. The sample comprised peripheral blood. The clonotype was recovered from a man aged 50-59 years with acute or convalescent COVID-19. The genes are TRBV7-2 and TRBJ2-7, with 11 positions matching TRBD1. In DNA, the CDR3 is TGTGCCAGCAGCTTATGGCGGGACAGGGGGGACGAGCAGTACTTC. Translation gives CASSLWRDRGDEQYF.